Below, 3 T cell receptor beta chains from the same sample are listed, as sequenced in a study of cytomegalovirus exposure and HLA in healthy donors. Amplification used 60 Vbeta primers and 13 Jbeta primers. Clones were sequenced by immunoSEQ multiplex PCR, and TCRdb holds only the in-frame ones, with some missing. Its listing shows about 40,000 clones. The sequenced material came from PBMCs. The receptors derive from a man between 40 and 49 years old in good health and CMV-seropositive.

CDR3 nucleotides: TGTGCTAGTGGTTTGTCTGTCGCTGAAGCTTTCTTT. Its translation is CASGLSVAEAFF. The rearrangement joins TRBV12-5 to TRBJ1-1; D is uncertain. CDR1 and CDR2 (germline): LGHNT, FRNRAP. V lost 2 bases and J lost 6, with 7 bases in between. This CDR3 comprises 12 residues. The full variable domain, rest sourced from reference TRBV12-5 and TRBJ1-1, is DARVTQTPRHKVTEMGQEVTMRCQPILGHNTVFWYRQTMMQGLELLAYFRNRAPLDDSGMPKDRFSAEMPDATLATLKIQPSEPRDSAVYFCASGLSVAEAFFGQGTRLTVV.

The chain combines TRBV7-2 with TRBJ2-1, with D uncertain. The CDR3 runs 16 residues. V was trimmed by 1 base and J by 0 bases, leaving 10 bases between them. Germline CDR1 is SGHTA and CDR2 is FQGNSA. CDR3 amino acids: CASSLGGVSSYNEQFF. The CDR3 coding sequence is TGTGCCAGCAGCTTAGGCGGAGTGAGCTCCTACAATGAGCAGTTCTTC.

This chain uses TRBV19 with TRBJ2-2; 11 positions match TRBD2. The CDR3 is 16 residues long. Germline V lookup: CDR1 LNHDA, CDR2 SQIVND (reference sequence). V lost 3 bases, J lost 4 bases, and 4 bases stayed unmatched. The CDR3: CASSIQLAGGTGELFF. CDR3 nucleotides: TGTGCCAGTAGTATTCAGCTAGCGGGAGGCACCGGGGAGCTGTTTTTT.